Below, 10 T cell receptor beta chains from the same sample are listed, as sequenced in a study of a mutant IDH1 vaccine in newly diagnosed glioma. Assay: immunoSEQ multiplex PCR; the TCRdb copy retains only in-frame clones and omits some. Here the sample spans about 84,000 clones, approximately 78% being singletons. No cognate antigen is known for these TCRs. Sample time point: week 47, end of study. What each vaccine dose contained was 300 ug of mutant IDH1 20-mer peptide, accompanied by topical imiquimod. Sequencing was performed on PBMCs, taken from a glioma patient whose treatment included an IDH1 peptide vaccine. All receptors derive from a man between 40 and 49 years old with glioma.

V gene TRBV30 combines with J gene TRBJ1-5; the D gene is possibly TRBD1 (6 bases). Trimming cost V 1 base and J 5 bases, with 15 bases left between them. The germline V gene encodes CDR1 GTSNPN and CDR2 SVGIG (reference sequence). This CDR3 has 15 residues. The CDR3 loop is CAWSEGRGIHQPQHF. CDR3 nucleotides: TGTGCCTGGAGTGAAGGGAGGGGGATCCATCAGCCCCAGCATTTT.

The J gene is TRBJ2-3, the V gene TRBV4-3; 9 bases align to TRBD2. Germline V lookup: CDR1 LGHNA, CDR2 YSLEER. The ends lost 0 bases at V and 4 bases at J; junction bases unmatched: 5. CDR3 length: 16 residues. Written as DNA, the CDR3 is TGCGCCAGCAGCCAAGACCCTCTAGCGGGACCAGATACGCAGTATTTT. This encodes CASSQDPLAGPDTQYF.

CDR3 nucleotide sequence: TGTGCCAGCTGGGGAAATGGAGGGCCTGTTCTCCTCTATGGCTACACCTTC. This gives the protein CASWGNGGPVLLYGYTF. The chain uses TRBV28 and TRBJ1-2; D remains ambiguous. Trimming left V 8 bases short and J 4 bases short, with 26 bases between. This CDR3 is built from 17 residues. From germline, CDR1 is MDHEN and CDR2 SYDVKM.

In its sample, this clone was seen a few times. This rearrangement joins TRBV6-9 to TRBJ2-3, with a weak D call TRBD1 (6 bases). Germline V gene lookup returns CDR1 MNHGY and CDR2 SVAAGI. Trimming removed 11 bases from V and 2 bases from J, with 14 bases in between. The CDR3 is made up of 13 amino acids. CDR3 amino acids: CAGWQGTTDTQYF. Here the CDR3 DNA reads TGTGCCGGATGGCAGGGGACCACAGATACGCAGTATTTT.

The chain couples TRBV6-4 to TRBJ2-6; 9 nucleotides agree with TRBD2. CDR3 length: 15 residues. Germline V CDR1 and CDR2: MRHNA, SNTAGT. V gave up 4 bases and J gave up 2 bases; unmatched junction bases: 0. The CDR3 nucleotides read TGTGCCAGCAGTGGCGGGGGGGCTGGGGCCAACGTCCTGACTTTC. This translates into CASSGGGAGANVLTF.

This clone showed up many times. V gene TRBV7-6 combines with J gene TRBJ2-5; no definite D call. The germline V gene encodes CDR1 SGHVS and CDR2 FNYEAQ. The CDR3 sequence is 12 residues long. The V gene lost 1 base and the J gene lost 4 bases, with 4 bases spanning the gap. As DNA, the CDR3 is TGTGCCAGCAGCTTAGAGGCAGAGACCCAGTACTTC. Protein product: CASSLEAETQYF. The full variable domain, in which reference TRBV7-6 and TRBJ2-5 provide the parts outside the CDR3, is GAGVSQSPRYKVTKRGQDVALRCDPISGHVSLYWYRQALGQGPEFLTYFNYEAQQDKSGLPNDRFSAERPEGSISTLTIQRTEQRDSAMYRCASSLEAETQYFGPGTRLLVL.

The rearrangement joins TRBV7-2 to TRBJ2-1; 7 bases are a match to TRBD2. The junction had 7 bases not matched to a gene; V was cut back by 3 bases and J by 5 bases. This CDR3 has 15 amino acids. The germline CDR1 and CDR2 sequences are SGHTA and FQGNSA. Here the CDR3 DNA reads TGTGCCAGCAGCTTCTATGGGACTAAAAACAATGAGCAGTTCTTC. This gives the protein CASSFYGTKNNEQFF.

The chain employs TRBV6-5 and TRBJ2-7, with TRBD1 matching 7 bases. The CDR3 loop spans 12 amino acids. Trimming cost V 6 bases and J 3 bases; bases outside gene matches: 2. Per the germline V gene, CDR1 is MNHEY and CDR2 is SVGAGI. The CDR3 coding sequence is TGTGCCAGCAGAAGGGACAGCTACGAGCAGTACTTC. It specifies CASRRDSYEQYF.

The chain couples TRBV4-1 to TRBJ2-1; 13 bases map to TRBD2. V dropped 0 bases and J dropped 5; count of bases not matched to a gene: 10. The CDR3 sequence is 19 residues long. The germline V gene encodes CDR1 MGHRA and CDR2 YSYEKL. CDR3 in amino acids: CASSQDSWTSGSRDNEQFF. The CDR3 bases are TGCGCCAGCAGCCAAGATAGCTGGACTAGCGGGAGTCGGGACAATGAGCAGTTCTTC.

The chain is built from TRBV7-2 and TRBJ2-2, with 11 bases matching TRBD2. Germline CDR1 SGHTA, CDR2 FQGNSA. The CDR3 runs 19 residues. V gave up 7 bases and J gave up 2 bases; unmatched junction bases: 15. CDR3 amino acids: CASNLFLASGGLNTGELFF. CDR3 bases: TGTGCCAGCAATCTCTTCCTGGCTAGCGGGGGGCTTAACACCGGGGAGCTGTTTTTT.